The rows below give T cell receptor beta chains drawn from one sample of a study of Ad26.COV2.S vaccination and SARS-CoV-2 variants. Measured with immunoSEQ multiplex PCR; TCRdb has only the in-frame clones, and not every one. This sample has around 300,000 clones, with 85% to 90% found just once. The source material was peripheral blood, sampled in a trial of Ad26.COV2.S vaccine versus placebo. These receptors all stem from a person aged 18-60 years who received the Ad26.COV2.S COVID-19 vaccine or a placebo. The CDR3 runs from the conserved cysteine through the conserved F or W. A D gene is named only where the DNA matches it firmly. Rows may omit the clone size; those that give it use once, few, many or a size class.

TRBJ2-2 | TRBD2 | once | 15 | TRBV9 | TGTGCCAGCAGCGCGCCTCTAGCGGGCACCGGGGAGCTGTTTTTT | CASSAPLAGTGELFF
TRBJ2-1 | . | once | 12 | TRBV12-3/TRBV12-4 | TGTGCCAGCAGTTTGATGGCAGTTGAGCAGTTCTTC | CASSLMAVEQFF
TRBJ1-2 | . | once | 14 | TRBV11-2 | TGTGCCAGCAGCTTCCAAATCTCATCACCAGGGTTCACCTTC | CASSFQISSPGFTF
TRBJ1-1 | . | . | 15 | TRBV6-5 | TGTGCCAGCACCCCCGGGGGGCCGTGGAACACTGAAGCTTTCTTT | CASTPGGPWNTEAFF
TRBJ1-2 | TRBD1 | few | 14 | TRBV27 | TGTGCCAGCAGTTCAGACAGGGTTATGGGTGGCTACACCTTC | CASSSDRVMGGYTF
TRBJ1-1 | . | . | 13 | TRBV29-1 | TGCAGCGTTGAACGTCTTTTGAACACTGAAGCTTTCTTT | CSVERLLNTEAFF
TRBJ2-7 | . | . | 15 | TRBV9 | TGTGCCAGCAGCGTAAGTATCGACAGCGCCTACGAGCAGTACTTC | CASSVSIDSAYEQYF
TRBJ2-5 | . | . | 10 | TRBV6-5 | TGTGCCAGCAGTTCAAAGACCCAGTACTTC | CASSSKTQYF
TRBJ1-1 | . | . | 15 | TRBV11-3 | TGTGCCAGCAGCTTAGCTAACAGGGTAGAGACTGAAGCTTTCTTT | CASSLANRVETEAFF
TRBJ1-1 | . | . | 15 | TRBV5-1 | TGCGCCAGCAGCCCGGTAGGGGATCTCGAACGGGAAGCTTTCTTT | CASSPVGDLEREAFF
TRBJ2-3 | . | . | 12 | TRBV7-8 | TGTGCCAGCAGCTTAGCCACAGATACGCAGTATTTT | CASSLATDTQYF
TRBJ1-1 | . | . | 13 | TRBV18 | TGTGCCAGCTCCCCGGTCATGAACACTGAAGCTTTCTTT | CASSPVMNTEAFF
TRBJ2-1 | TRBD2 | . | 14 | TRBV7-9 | TGTGCCAGCAGCTTGGGCGGGAGAAGGGGTGAGCAGTTCTTC | CASSLGGRRGEQFF
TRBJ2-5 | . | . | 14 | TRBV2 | TGTGCCAGCAGTGAAGACGGGAGAGCAGAGACCCAGTACTTC | CASSEDGRAETQYF
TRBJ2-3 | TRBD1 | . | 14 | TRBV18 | TGTGCCAGCTCACCCGACAGGGGATCGGATACGCAGTATTTT | CASSPDRGSDTQYF
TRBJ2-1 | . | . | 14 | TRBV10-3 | TGTGCCATCAGATCAGGGGAGGGGGTAAATGAGCAGTTCTTC | CAIRSGEGVNEQFF
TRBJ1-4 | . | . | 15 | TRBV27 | TGTGCCAGCAGTTTAACGGTGGGGGAAAGCGGAAAACTGTTTTTT | CASSLTVGESGKLFF
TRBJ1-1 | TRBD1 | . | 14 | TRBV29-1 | TGCAGCGTTGACGGGGGACAGGCCACCACTGAAGCTTTCTTT | CSVDGGQATTEAFF
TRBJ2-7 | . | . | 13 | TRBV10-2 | TGCGCCAGCAGTGACCCTCAGCCCCACGAGCAGTACTTC | CASSDPQPHEQYF
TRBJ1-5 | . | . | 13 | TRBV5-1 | TGCGCCAGCAGCTTGTGGGAGAATCAGCCCCAGCATTTT | CASSLWENQPQHF
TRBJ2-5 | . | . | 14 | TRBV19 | TGTGCCAGTAGTGATCGACTAGTGAGGGAGACCCAGTACTTC | CASSDRLVRETQYF
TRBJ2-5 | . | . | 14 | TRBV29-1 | TGCAGCGTTCGCGGTCGGCTAGCGTTAGAGACCCAGTACTTC | CSVRGRLALETQYF
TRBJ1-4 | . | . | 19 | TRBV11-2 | TGTGCCAGCAGCCCCGGGGGAGGGAAAACTTCTGCAACTAATGAAAAACTGTTTTTT | CASSPGGGKTSATNEKLFF
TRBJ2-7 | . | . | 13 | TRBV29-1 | TGCAGCGTTGCGCGGACAGAAAACTACGAGCAGTACTTC | CSVARTENYEQYF
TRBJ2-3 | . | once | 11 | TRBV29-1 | TGCAGCCTCCTAAGGGGGGATACGCAGTATTTT | CSLLRGDTQYF
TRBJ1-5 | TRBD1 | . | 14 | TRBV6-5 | TGTGCCAGCAACCGGGACAGTCTTTCTCAGCCCCAGCATTTT | CASNRDSLSQPQHF
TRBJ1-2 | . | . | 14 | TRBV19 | TGTGCCAGTAGTATCGAAACAGAAACCTATGGCTACACCTTC | CASSIETETYGYTF
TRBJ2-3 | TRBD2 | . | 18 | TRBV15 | TGTGCCACCAGCAGAGTCGAGGGGTGGGAGGGGAGCACAGATACGCAGTATTTT | CATSRVEGWEGSTDTQYF
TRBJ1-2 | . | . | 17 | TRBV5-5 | TGTGCCAGCAGCTCAACGTTCACTCGAGGGACGGACTATGGCTACACCTTC | CASSSTFTRGTDYGYTF
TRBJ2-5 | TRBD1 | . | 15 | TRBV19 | TGTGCCAGTAGTACTGGACAGGCGCGAGAAGAGACCCAGTACTTC | CASSTGQAREETQYF
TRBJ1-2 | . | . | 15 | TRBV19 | TGTGCCAGTAGTACAACCCCTAGCGGGCGCTATGGCTACACCTTC | CASSTTPSGRYGYTF
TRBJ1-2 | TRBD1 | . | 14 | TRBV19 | TGTGCCAGTGAAACCGGGGACAGCAGCTATGGCTACACCTTC | CASETGDSSYGYTF
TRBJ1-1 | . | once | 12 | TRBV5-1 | TGCGCCAGCAGCTTTGAAGGGGCGCGAGCTTTCTTT | CASSFEGARAFF
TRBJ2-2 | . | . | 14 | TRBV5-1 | TGCGCCAGCAGCTTCTTTCAAACCACCGGGGAGCTGTTTTTT | CASSFFQTTGELFF
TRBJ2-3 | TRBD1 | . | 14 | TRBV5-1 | TGCGCCAGCCACCCTAATCCGGGACAGGAGACGCAGTATTTT | CASHPNPGQETQYF
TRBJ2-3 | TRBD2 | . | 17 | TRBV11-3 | TGTGCCAGCAGCTTACCCCAGGTGCTAGCGGGGGCAGATACGCAGTATTTT | CASSLPQVLAGADTQYF
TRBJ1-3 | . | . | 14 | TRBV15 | TGTGCCACCAGCACCCAGGGAACTGGAAACACCATATATTTT | CATSTQGTGNTIYF
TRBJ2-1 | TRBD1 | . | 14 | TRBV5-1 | TGCGCCAGCAGCGCAGGGACAGGGGGCAGGCTAAAGTTCTTC | CASSAGTGGRLKFF
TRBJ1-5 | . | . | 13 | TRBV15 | TGTGCCACCAGCATAGACAGTAATCAGCCCCAGCATTTT | CATSIDSNQPQHF
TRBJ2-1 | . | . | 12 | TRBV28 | TGTGCCAGCAGTTTAGGGCTGGCGGAGCAGTTCTTC | CASSLGLAEQFF